This T cell receptor beta chain was captured in a study of beta chain features in type 1 diabetes. This clone was picked up a small number of times. A single heparinised blood sample, averaging roughly 110 mL, was obtained per donor. A CD45RO/CCR7/CD25/CD127/CD95/CD27 panel sorted naive, central memory, regulatory and stem cell-like memory CD4+ cells. TCRB transcripts that were expressed got sequenced, as all of the isolated RNA had been reverse transcribed. Only in-frame clones appear in the TCRdb table, and some are missing; sequencing was by immunoSEQ multiplex PCR. The sample has under 800,000 clones; roughly 16% are singletons. CDR1 and CDR2 from the germline V gene are SGHTA and FQGTGA. The CDR3 has 14 amino acids. V was pared by 6 bases and J by 5 bases, with 16 bases between.

The source is a man between 18 and 35 years old in good health. The sample was naive CD4+ T cells from blood. V gene TRBV7-3 combines with J gene TRBJ1-2; the D is unclear. The CDR3 loop is CASRKDDSGYGYTF. CDR3 sequence (DNA): TGTGCCAGCAGAAAGGACGACTCCGGGTATGGCTACACCTTC.